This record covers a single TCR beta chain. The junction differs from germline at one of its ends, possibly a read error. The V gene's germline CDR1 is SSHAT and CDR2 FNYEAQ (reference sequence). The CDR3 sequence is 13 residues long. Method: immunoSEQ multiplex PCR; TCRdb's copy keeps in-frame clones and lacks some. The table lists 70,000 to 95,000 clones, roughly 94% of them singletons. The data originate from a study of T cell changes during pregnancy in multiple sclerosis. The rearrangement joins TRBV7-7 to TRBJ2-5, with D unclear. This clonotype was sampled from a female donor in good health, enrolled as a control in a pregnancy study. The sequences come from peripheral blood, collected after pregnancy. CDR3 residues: CASSSSQLETQYF. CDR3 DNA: TGTGCTAGCAGCTCGTCCCAACTAGAGACCCAGTACTTC.